This record covers a single T cell receptor beta chain. Antigen specificity is unknown. These data originate in a study of cytomegalovirus exposure and HLA in healthy donors. Across the study: Unique TCRs numbering roughly 80 million, obtained from HLA-typed donors, made up an early data release.

The PCR ran on 60 Vbeta and 13 Jbeta primers. Data came from immunoSEQ multiplex PCR; TCRdb stores just in-frame clones and leaves some out. The sample has over 150,000 clones, 80% seen once. Whole-study findings and limits: A later analysis by the authors found several of the most significant clusters apparently linked to common viral pathogens. Accurate HLA-A and HLA-B prediction from TCR beta sequences was reported for most subjects. Cytomegalovirus association was listed for under 200 TCR beta chains.

The length of the CDR3 is 14 residues. Germline V gene sequence: CDR1 MNHNS, CDR2 SASEGT. This rearrangement joins TRBV6-1 to TRBJ2-5; 8 bases line up with TRBD2. What was sequenced was PBMCs. The source is a human donor in good health. Here the CDR3 reads CGMSRGGKGETQYF. The DNA of the CDR3 is TGTGGCATGTCTCGGGGGGGGAAGGGTGAGACCCAGTACTTC.